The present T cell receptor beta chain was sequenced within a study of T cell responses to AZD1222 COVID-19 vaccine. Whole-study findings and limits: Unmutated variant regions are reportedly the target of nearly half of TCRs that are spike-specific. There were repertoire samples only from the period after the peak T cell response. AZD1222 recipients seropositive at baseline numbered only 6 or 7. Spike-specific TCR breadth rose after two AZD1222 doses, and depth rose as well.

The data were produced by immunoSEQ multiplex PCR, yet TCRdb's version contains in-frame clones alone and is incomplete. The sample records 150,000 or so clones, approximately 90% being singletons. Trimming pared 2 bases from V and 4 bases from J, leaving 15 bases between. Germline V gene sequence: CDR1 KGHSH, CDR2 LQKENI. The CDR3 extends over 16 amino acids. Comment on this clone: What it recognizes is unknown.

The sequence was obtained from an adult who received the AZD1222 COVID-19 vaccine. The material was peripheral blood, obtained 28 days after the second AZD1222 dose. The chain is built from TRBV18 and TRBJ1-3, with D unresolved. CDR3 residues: CASSPTPVPGGNTIYF. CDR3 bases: TGTGCCAGCTCACCAACCCCCGTCCCGGGCGGAAACACCATATATTTT.